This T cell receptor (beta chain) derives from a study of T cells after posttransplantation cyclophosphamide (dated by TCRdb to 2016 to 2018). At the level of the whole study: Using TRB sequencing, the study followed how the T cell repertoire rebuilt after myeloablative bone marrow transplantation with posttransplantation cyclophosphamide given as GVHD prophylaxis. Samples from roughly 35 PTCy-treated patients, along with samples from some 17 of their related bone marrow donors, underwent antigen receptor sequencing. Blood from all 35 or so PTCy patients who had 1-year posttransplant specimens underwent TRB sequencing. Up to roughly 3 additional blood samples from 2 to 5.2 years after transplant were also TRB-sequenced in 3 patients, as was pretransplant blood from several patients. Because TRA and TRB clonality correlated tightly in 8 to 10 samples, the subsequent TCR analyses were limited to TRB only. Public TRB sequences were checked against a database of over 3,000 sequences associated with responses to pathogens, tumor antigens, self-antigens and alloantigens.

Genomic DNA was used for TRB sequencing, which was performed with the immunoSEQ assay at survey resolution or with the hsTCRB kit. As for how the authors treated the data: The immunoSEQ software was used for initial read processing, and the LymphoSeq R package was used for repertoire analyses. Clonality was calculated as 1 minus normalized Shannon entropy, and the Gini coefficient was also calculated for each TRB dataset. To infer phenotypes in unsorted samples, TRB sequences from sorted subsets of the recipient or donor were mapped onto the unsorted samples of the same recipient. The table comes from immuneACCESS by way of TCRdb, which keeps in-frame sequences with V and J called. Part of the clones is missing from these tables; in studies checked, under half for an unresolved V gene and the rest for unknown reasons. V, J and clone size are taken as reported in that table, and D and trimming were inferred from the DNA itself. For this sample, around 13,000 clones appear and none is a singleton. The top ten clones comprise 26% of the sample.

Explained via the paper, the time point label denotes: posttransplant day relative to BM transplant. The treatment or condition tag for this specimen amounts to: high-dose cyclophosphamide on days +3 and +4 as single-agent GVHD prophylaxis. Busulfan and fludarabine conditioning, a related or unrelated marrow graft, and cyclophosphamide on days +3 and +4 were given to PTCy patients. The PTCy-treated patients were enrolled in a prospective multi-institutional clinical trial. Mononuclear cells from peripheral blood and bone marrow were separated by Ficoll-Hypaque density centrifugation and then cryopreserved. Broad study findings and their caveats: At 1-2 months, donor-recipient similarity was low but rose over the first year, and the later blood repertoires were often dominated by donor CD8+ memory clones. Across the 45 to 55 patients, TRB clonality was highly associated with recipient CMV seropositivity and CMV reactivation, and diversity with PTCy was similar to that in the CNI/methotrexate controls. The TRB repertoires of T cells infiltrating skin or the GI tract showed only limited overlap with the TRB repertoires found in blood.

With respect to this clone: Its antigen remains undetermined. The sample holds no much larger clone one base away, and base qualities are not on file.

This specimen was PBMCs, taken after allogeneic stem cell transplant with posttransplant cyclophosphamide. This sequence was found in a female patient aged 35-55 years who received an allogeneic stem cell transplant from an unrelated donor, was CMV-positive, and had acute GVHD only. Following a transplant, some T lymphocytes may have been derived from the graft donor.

The CDR3 corresponds to CASSSQSPGLPASTDTQYF. The sequence in DNA is TGTGCCAGCAGTTCCCAGAGTCCGGGACTCCCGGCAAGCACAGATACGCAGTATTTT. This chain is built from TRBV27 and TRBJ2-3; TRBD2 is possibly the D segment (6 matching bases). The germline V gene (reference sequence) provides CDR1 MNHEY and CDR2 SMNVEV. V sheds 4 bases and J sheds 0 bases, leaving 23 bases between their ends. The CDR3 numbers 19 residues from cysteine through phenylalanine. This entry keeps only the CDR3 DNA: 57 bases, framed from base 1.